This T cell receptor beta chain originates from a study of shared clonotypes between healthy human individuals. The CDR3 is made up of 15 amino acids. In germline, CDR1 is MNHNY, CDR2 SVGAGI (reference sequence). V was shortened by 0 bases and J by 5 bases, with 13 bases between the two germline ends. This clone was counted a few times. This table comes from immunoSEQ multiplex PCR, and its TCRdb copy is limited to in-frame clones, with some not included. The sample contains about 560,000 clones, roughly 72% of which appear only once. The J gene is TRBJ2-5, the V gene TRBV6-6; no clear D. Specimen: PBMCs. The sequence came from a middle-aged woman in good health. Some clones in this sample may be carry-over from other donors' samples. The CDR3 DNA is TGTGCCAGCAGTTACTCGGTGGTGGGAAGGGAGACCCAGTACTTC. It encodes CASSYSVVGRETQYF.